The 25 T cell receptor beta chains listed next were all sequenced from one sample in a study of breast tumors, draining lymph nodes, adjacent tissues. Axillary draining lymph nodes of breast cancer patients supplied the node samples. MiXCR was run by TCRdb on the multiplex PCR reads, yielding one entry per CDR3 protein. The sample yields some 140,000 distinct CDR3 sequences, 20% to 25% seen once. The sequencing sample was made of axillary lymph node tissue. Receptors were obtained from a female donor with breast cancer. Some clones in this sample may be carry-over from other donors' samples.

This clonotype was counted at least ten times. The chain recombines TRBV28 with TRBJ2-5; D is tentatively TRBD1 or TRBD2 (6 bases each). Germline CDR1 and CDR2: MDHEN and SYDVKM. V was clipped by 8 bases and J by 5 bases, with 18 bases between them. CDR3 size: 14 residues. The DNA for the CDR3 is TGTGCCAGCGGGACTCAGGGGAACGAGGAGACCCAGTACTTC. Residues: CASGTQGNEETQYF.

This clonotype was detected many times. The rearrangement links TRBV5-6 to TRBJ1-3; 7 bases are a match to TRBD1. The CDR3 is 14 residues long. Germline CDR1 and CDR2: SGHDT and YYEEEE. Losses at the gene ends were 4 bases for V and 4 bases for J; bases not matched to a gene: 5. CDR3 protein: CASSRQGSGNTIYF. The CDR3 region has the DNA TGTGCCAGCAGCAGACAGGGCTCCGGAAACACCATATATTTT.

This clonotype was counted at least ten times. The DNA of the CDR3 is TGTGCCAGCAGCTTAGAGTTCGCAGGGGGAGTGAATGAGCAGTTCTTC. Translating it yields CASSLEFAGGVNEQFF. This rearrangement joins TRBV7-8 to TRBJ2-1; 7 nucleotides agree with TRBD1. Germline V gives CDR1 SGHVS, CDR2 FQNEAQ. V trimming: 1 base; J trimming: 7 bases; junction bases outside the gene matches: 10. This CDR3 has 16 residues.

This clonotype was counted only a few times. The chain joins TRBV30 to TRBJ1-5; TRBD1 is a possible D gene (6 bases). This CDR3 spans 14 amino acids. The V end was cut by 3 bases, the J end by 5 bases, with 14 bases between. Germline loops: CDR1 GTSNPN, CDR2 SVGIG (reference sequence). Here the CDR3 DNA reads TGTGCCTGGAGGGGGCCAGGGGTGCATCAGCCCCAGCATTTT. It is translated as CAWRGPGVHQPQHF.

In regard to this clonotype: A read error may produce the germline difference seen at one junction end. This chain connects TRBV2 to TRBJ1-5; perhaps TRBD1 as D (5 bases). CDR1 is SNHLY and CDR2 is FYNNEI in the germline V gene. This CDR3 is 14 amino acids long. The CDR3 DNA is TGTGCCAGCAGTGAAAGTAGAGGGGATAAGCCCCAGCAATTT. Residues: CASSESRGDKPQQF.

About this clonotype: Being one base from a much bigger clone, this may be a read error. The rearrangement joins TRBV2 to TRBJ2-7; D call uncertain. The CDR3 has 10 amino acids. CDR1 and CDR2 (germline): SNHLY, FYNNEI. Trimming took 3 bases from V and 6 from J, leaving 3 bases between them. The CDR3 nucleotides are TGTGCCAGCAGTGATAGCGAGCAGTACTTC. Amino acids: CASSDSEQYF.

This clonotype occurred many times. This chain connects TRBV9 to TRBJ2-3; D may be TRBD2 (6 bases). This CDR3 has 17 amino acids. V lost 2 bases to trimming and J lost 0 bases, with 16 bases between them. Germline V gives CDR1 SGDLS, CDR2 YYNGEE. The DNA of the CDR3 is TGTGCCAGCAGCGTCTCGAGGGGAGGCTTTAGCACAGATACGCAGTATTTT. It yields the protein CASSVSRGGFSTDTQYF.

This clonotype was picked up many times. The V gene is TRBV20-1, the J gene TRBJ2-1; TRBD1 is a possible D gene (6 bases). This CDR3 region has 14 residues. The germline gives CDR1 DFQATT, CDR2 SNEGSKA (reference sequence). V dropped 2 bases and J dropped 5 bases, with 13 bases sitting between them. The CDR3 DNA is TGCAGTGCTAGATTTCCCAGGGGACACAATGAGCAGTTCTTC. Protein: CSARFPRGHNEQFF.

This chain links TRBV28 with TRBJ2-1; no clear D. The CDR3 sequence is 15 residues long. Germline CDR1 MDHEN, CDR2 SYDVKM. Deletions cut 4 bases from V and 6 bases from J, with 16 bases between. The CDR3 DNA reads TGTGCCAGCAGTTCCCCCCCGAGTGGCGCCAATGAGCAGTTCTTC. It codes for CASSSPPSGANEQFF.

This clonotype was detected many times. J is TRBJ2-5 and V is TRBV5-1; 7 nucleotides align to TRBD1. Germline V gene data show CDR1 as SGHRS and CDR2 as YFSETQ. This CDR3 has 16 amino acids. V was pared by 0 bases and J by 9 bases, with 14 bases of the junction left unmatched. The CDR3: CASSLAGTVKGAAQYF. The CDR3, as DNA: TGCGCCAGCAGCTTGGCCGGGACAGTTAAGGGGGCGGCCCAGTACTTC.

Note on this clonotype: A much larger clone lies a single base off, so this may be a read error. The chain couples TRBV6-1 to TRBJ2-1, with D unclear. The CDR3 spans 15 residues. Looked up from germline, CDR1 is MNHNS and CDR2 is SASEGT. Trimming pared 1 base from V and 6 bases from J, leaving 13 bases between. CDR3 nucleotides: TGTGCCAGCAGTGAAGTGGTTTCCGCGTCCAATGAGCAGTTCTTC. Translating gives CASSEVVSASNEQFF.

In this sample, this clonotype turned up many times. J is TRBJ2-3 and V is TRBV6-6; D call uncertain. V lost 2 bases and J 5 bases, leaving 5 bases between the germline ends. The CDR3 loop spans 12 amino acids. Germline V gives CDR1 MNHNY, CDR2 SVGAGI (reference sequence). The chain's CDR3 is CASSYGIDTQYF. CDR3 nucleotides: TGTGCCAGCAGTTACGGAATAGATACGCAGTATTTT.

For this clonotype: The final CDR3 position lacks the conserved phenylalanine or tryptophan, pointing to a likely read error. Because the CDR3's place on the DNA is in doubt, the DNA is left out and the CDR3 is given as listed by TCRdb. V gene TRBV5-4 combines with J gene TRBJ2-7; the tabulated D call, TRBD2, remains unverified against the DNA. The CDR3 sequence runs 15 residues, both termini included. Germline CDR1 and CDR2: SGHNT and YYREEE (reference sequence). This CDR3 is CASSLDSGLAGTVQL.

This clonotype has a count of ten or more. The chain recombines TRBV4-1 with TRBJ2-3; 12 bases match TRBD2. Germline assignment: CDR1 MGHRA and CDR2 YSYEKL. The V segment lost 1 base and the J segment 2 bases; nucleotides outside the gene matches: 4. This CDR3 spans 17 amino acids. The CDR3 coding sequence is TGCGCCAGCAGCCAAGGTCTAGCGGGAGGGCCCACAGATACGCAGTATTTT. Its translation: CASSQGLAGGPTDTQYF.

Worth noting for this clonotype: A much larger clonotype is one base distant, so this may be a read error. The chain uses TRBV3-1 and TRBJ1-6; tentatively, D is TRBD1 (6 bases). This CDR3 has 13 residues. Germline V gene data show CDR1 as LGHDT and CDR2 as YNNKEL (reference sequence). The CDR3 sequence is CASSPTRGSPPHF. CDR3 nucleotides: TGTGCCAGCAGCCCCACCAGGGGATCACCCCCCCACTTT.

This clonotype was seen repeatedly, ten times or more. This chain connects TRBV5-1 to TRBJ2-5; possible D gene TRBD1, 6 bases. This CDR3 spans 15 amino acids. Germline V gene sequence: CDR1 SGHRS, CDR2 YFSETQ. V was clipped by 0 bases and J by 6 bases, with 15 bases between them. The CDR3: CASSLAVGGRKTQYF. DNA for the CDR3: TGCGCCAGCAGCTTGGCCGTAGGGGGTAGGAAGACCCAGTACTTC. Looking up the rest from reference TRBV5-1 and TRBJ2-5 gives the full variable domain: KAGVTQTPRYLIKTRGQQVTLSCSPISGHRSVSWYQQTPGQGLQFLFEYFSETQRNKGNFPGRFSGRQFSNSRSEMNVSTLELGDSALYLCASSLAVGGRKTQYFGPGTRLLVL.

This clonotype showed up many times. V gene TRBV5-8 combines with J gene TRBJ2-7; 7 positions match TRBD2. The V gene's germline CDR1 is SGHTS and CDR2 YDEGEE. This CDR3 spans 15 amino acids. V trimming: 3 bases; J trimming: 1 base; junction bases outside the gene matches: 7. Written as DNA, the CDR3 is TGTGCCAGCAGCTCCTTCGGGACTACATCCTACGAGCAGTACTTC. Protein product: CASSSFGTTSYEQYF.

As to this clonotype: A much larger clone is a single base away; this may be a read error. J is TRBJ2-7 and V is TRBV27; D may be TRBD2 (5 bases). With 7 bases removed from V and 2 bases from J, the gap between germline ends came to 15 bases. The CDR3 consists of 14 residues. Germline V gives CDR1 MNHEY, CDR2 SMNVEV (reference sequence). In nucleotides, the CDR3 is TGTGCCAGCAAGATTAGAGGGTCTACCTACGAGCAGTACTTC. The encoded protein is CASKIRGSTYEQYF.

Concerning this clonotype itself: This sequence may be a read error, since a much larger clone differs from it by one base. V is TRBV15 and J is TRBJ2-2, with D perhaps TRBD2 (6 bases). CDR1 and CDR2 (germline): LNHNV, YYDKDF (reference sequence). The length of the CDR3 is 14 residues. CDR3 residues: CATSSGGTTGGLFF. DNA for the CDR3: TGTGCCACCAGCAGTGGGGGGACCACCGGGGGGCTGTTTTTT.

This clonotype was found many times. The chain carries TRBV7-9 and TRBJ2-7; a possible D gene is TRBD1 (6 bases). Germline CDR1 reads SEHNR; CDR2 reads FQNEAQ (reference sequence). The length of the CDR3 is 14 residues. The V and J ends lost 5 bases and 2 bases respectively, with 13 bases between them. The CDR3 here is CASSPLGQPYEQYF. Here the CDR3 DNA reads TGTGCCAGCAGCCCACTCGGACAGCCCTACGAGCAGTACTTC.

The chain carries TRBV7-3 and TRBJ2-5; 9 bases agree with TRBD2. Trimming took 5 bases from V and 5 from J; bases not matched to a gene: 6. CDR3 length equals 14 residues. In germline, CDR1 is SGHTA, CDR2 FQGTGA. The CDR3 DNA reads as TGTGCCAGCAGCCCGCGGGGGGGCCGGGAGACCCAGTACTTC. It codes for CASSPRGGRETQYF.

This clonotype was counted at least ten times. V usage is TRBV6-6 and J usage is TRBJ1-2; D is unclear. Germline V CDR1 and CDR2: MNHNY, SVGAGI (reference sequence). CDR3 length: 12 amino acids. The germline V and J ends were trimmed by 7 bases and 3 bases, with 9 bases remaining between them. CDR3 sequence (DNA): TGTGCCAGCACCGGGAACGACTATGGCTACACCTTC. Protein: CASTGNDYGYTF.

The sample holds many counts of this clonotype. The chain couples TRBV7-9 to TRBJ2-7, with D tentatively TRBD2 (9 bases). The CDR3 extends over 22 amino acids. V was shortened by 4 bases and J by 0 bases, with 34 bases between the two germline ends. Germline V gene data show CDR1 as SEHNR and CDR2 as FQNEAQ (reference sequence). CDR3: CASSSARGLSGRPSASSYEQYF. CDR3 coding DNA: TGTGCCAGCAGCTCCGCCAGGGGGCTCAGCGGGAGGCCTTCGGCGAGCTCCTACGAGCAGTACTTC.

In this sample, this clonotype turned up many times. The chain is built from TRBV4-1 and TRBJ2-5; tentative D call: TRBD2 (5 bases). Germline V gene data show CDR1 as MGHRA and CDR2 as YSYEKL. Trimming removed 2 bases at V and 5 bases at J, with 18 bases between. The CDR3 consists of 16 residues. The CDR3 coding sequence is TGCGCCAGCAGCCAAAAAAGAGAGGGAATTAGGGAGACCCAGTACTTC. Residues: CASSQKREGIRETQYF.

This clonotype was picked up many times. The chain uses TRBV7-2 and TRBJ2-7; 8 nucleotides match TRBD2. The germline CDR1 and CDR2 sequences are SGHTA and FQGNSA. This CDR3 region has 15 residues. V dropped 5 bases and J dropped 2; count of bases not matched to a gene: 8. The CDR3 DNA is TGTGCCAGCAGCCTAACTAGCGGAGGGGCCTACGAGCAGTACTTC. This codes for CASSLTSGGAYEQYF.